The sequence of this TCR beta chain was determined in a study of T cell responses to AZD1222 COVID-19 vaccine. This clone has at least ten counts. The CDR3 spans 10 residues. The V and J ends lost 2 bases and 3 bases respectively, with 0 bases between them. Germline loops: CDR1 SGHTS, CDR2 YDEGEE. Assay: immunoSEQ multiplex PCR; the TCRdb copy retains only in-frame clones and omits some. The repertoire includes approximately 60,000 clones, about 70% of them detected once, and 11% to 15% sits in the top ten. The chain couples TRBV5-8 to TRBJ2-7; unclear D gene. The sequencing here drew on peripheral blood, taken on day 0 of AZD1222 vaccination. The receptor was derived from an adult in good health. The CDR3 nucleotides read TGTGCCAGCAGCTTCTACGAGCAGTACTTC. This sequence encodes CASSFYEQYF.